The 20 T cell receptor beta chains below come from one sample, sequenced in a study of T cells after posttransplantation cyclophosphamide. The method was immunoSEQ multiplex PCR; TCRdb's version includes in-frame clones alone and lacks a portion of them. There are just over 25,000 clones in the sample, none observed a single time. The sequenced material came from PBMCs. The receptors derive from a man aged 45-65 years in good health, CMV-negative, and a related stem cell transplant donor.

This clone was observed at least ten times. For the CDR3, the DNA is TGTGCCAGCAGCTTAGCCGTTCAAGAGACCCAGTACTTC. This sequence encodes CASSLAVQETQYF. The rearrangement uses TRBV5-5 and TRBJ2-5, with D unclear. Germline V gene lookup returns CDR1 SGHKS and CDR2 YYEKEE (reference sequence). This CDR3 has 13 amino acids. The V and J ends lost 2 bases and 2 bases respectively, with 7 bases between them. Looking up the rest from reference TRBV5-5 and TRBJ2-5 gives the full variable domain: DAGVTQSPTHLIKTRGQQVTLRCSPISGHKSVSWYQQVLGQGPQFIFQYYEKEERGRGNFPDRFSARQFPNYSSELNVNALLLGDSALYLCASSLAVQETQYFGPGTRLLVL.

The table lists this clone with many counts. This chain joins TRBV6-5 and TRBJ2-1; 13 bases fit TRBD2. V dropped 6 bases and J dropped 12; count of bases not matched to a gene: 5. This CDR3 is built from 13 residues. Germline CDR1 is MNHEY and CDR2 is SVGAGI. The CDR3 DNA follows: TGTGCCAGCAGCATGGGACTAGCGGGAAGGCAGTTCTTC. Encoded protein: CASSMGLAGRQFF.

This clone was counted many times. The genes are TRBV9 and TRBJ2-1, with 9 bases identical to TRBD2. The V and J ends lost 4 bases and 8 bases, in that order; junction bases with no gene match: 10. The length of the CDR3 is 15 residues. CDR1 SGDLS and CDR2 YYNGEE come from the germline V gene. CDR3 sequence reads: CASSSSGTSLYEQFF. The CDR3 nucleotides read TGTGCCAGCAGCTCGTCCGGGACTAGCCTATATGAGCAGTTCTTC.

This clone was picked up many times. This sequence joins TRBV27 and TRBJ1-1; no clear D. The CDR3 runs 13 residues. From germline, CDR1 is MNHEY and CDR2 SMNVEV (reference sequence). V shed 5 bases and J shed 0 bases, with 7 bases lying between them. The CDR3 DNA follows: TGTGCCAGCAGTGTGAGCATGAACACTGAAGCTTTCTTT. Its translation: CASSVSMNTEAFF.

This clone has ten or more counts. CDR3 protein: CASSPSGGATYEQYF. CDR3 nucleotide sequence: TGTGCCAGCAGCCCCTCGGGGGGGGCAACCTACGAGCAGTACTTC. V gene TRBV9 combines with J gene TRBJ2-7; 8 bases are a match to TRBD2. Germline CDR1 SGDLS, CDR2 YYNGEE. The CDR3 sequence is 15 residues long. The V segment lost 4 bases and the J segment 2 bases; nucleotides outside the gene matches: 8.

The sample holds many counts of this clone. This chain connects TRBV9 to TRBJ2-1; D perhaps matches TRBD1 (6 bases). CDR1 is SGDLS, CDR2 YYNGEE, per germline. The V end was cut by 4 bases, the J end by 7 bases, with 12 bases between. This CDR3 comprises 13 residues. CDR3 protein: CASSRGGQNEQFF. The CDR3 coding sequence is TGTGCCAGCAGCCGAGGAGGACAGAATGAGCAGTTCTTC.

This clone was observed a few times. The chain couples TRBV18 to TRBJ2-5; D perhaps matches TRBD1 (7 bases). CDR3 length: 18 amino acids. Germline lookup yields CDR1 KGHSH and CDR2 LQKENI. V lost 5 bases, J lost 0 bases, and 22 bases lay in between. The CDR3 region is CASSATPGGGTDQETQYF. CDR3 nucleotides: TGTGCCAGCTCAGCCACGCCCGGCGGCGGGACAGACCAAGAGACCCAGTACTTC.

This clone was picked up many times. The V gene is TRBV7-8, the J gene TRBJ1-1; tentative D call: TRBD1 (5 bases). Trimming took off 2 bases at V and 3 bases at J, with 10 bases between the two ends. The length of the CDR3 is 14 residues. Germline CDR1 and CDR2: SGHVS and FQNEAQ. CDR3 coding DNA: TGTGCCAGCAGCTTACAGGGTGGGGACACTGAAGCTTTCTTT. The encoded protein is CASSLQGGDTEAFF.

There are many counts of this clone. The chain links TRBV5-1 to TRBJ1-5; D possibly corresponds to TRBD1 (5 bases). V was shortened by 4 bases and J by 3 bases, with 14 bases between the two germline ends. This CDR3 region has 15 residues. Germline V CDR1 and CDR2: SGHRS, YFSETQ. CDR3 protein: CASSTQGGPNQPQHF. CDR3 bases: TGCGCCAGCAGCACCCAGGGAGGACCCAATCAGCCCCAGCATTTT.

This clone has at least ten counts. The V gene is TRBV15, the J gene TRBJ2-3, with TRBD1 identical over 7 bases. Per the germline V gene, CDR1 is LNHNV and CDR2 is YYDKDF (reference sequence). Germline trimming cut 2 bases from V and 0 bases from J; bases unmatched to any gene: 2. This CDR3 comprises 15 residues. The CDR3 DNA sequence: TGTGCCACCAGCAGACAACAGGGGAGCACAGATACGCAGTATTTT. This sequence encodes CATSRQQGSTDTQYF.

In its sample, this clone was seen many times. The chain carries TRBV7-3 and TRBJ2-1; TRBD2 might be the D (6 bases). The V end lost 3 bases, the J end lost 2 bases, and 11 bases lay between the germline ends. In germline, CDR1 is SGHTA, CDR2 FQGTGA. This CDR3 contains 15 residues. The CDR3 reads CASSFSGAPYNEQFF. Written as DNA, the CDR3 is TGTGCCAGCAGCTTTAGCGGAGCCCCCTACAATGAGCAGTTCTTC.

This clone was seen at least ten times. Here the CDR3 reads CASSQRQGYEQFF. The CDR3 region has the DNA TGTGCCAGCAGTCAGAGACAGGGGTATGAGCAGTTCTTC. The chain is built from TRBV27 and TRBJ2-1, with 8 bases matching TRBD1. V trimming: 5 bases; J trimming: 8 bases; junction bases outside the gene matches: 5. Per germline, CDR1 MNHEY and CDR2 SMNVEV (reference sequence). The CDR3 totals 13 residues.

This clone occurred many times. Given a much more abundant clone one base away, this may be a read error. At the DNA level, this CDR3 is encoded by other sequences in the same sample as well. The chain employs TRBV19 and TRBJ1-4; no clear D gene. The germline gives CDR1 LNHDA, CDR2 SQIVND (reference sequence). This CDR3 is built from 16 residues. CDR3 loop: CASSRRQVATNEKLFF. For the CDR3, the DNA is TGCGCCAGTAGTAGACGACAAGTTGCAACTAATGAAAAACTGTTTTTT.

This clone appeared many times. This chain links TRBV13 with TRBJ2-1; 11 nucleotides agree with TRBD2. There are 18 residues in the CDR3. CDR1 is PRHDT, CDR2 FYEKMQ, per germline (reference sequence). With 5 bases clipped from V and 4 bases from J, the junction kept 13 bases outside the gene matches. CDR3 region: CASSPRTSGSGAYNEQFF. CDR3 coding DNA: TGTGCCAGCAGCCCCAGGACTAGCGGGTCTGGGGCATACAATGAGCAGTTCTTC.

The CDR3 DNA sequence: TGTGCCATCACAGATACAGATACGCAGTATTTT. The encoded protein is CAITDTDTQYF. V and J are TRBV10-3 and TRBJ2-3; D remains ambiguous. Germline lookup yields CDR1 ENHRY and CDR2 SYGVKD. Trimming took off 7 bases at V and 3 bases at J, with 5 bases between the two ends. This CDR3 has 11 residues.

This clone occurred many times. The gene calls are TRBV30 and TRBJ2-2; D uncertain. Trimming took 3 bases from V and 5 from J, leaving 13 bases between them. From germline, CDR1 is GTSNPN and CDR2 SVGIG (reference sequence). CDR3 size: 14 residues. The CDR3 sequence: CAWSFTPSTGELFF. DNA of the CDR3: TGTGCCTGGAGCTTCACACCGTCTACCGGGGAGCTGTTTTTT.

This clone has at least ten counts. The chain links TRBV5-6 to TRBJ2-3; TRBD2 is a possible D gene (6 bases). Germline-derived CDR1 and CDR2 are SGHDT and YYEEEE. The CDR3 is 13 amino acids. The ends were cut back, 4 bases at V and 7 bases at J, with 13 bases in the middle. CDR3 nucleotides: TGTGCCAGCAGCCCGCCGGGACTGCATACGCAGTATTTT. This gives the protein CASSPPGLHTQYF.

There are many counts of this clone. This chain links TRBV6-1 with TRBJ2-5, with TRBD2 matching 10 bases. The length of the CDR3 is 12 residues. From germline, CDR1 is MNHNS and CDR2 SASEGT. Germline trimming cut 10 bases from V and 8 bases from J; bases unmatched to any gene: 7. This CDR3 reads CAIGTSASTQYF. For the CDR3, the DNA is TGTGCCATCGGGACTAGCGCGAGCACCCAGTACTTC.

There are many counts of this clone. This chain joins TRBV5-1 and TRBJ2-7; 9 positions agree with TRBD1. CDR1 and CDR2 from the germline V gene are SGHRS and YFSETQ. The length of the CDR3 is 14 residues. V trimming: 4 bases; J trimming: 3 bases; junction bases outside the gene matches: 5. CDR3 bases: TGCGCCAGCAGCCCGCGGGACAGGGACTACGAGCAGTACTTC. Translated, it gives CASSPRDRDYEQYF.

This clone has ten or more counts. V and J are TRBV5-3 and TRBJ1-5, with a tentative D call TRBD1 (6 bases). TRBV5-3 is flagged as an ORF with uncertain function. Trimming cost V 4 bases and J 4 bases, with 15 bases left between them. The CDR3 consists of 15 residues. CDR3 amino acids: CARSPTGTKNQPQHF. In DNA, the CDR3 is TGTGCCAGAAGCCCCACCGGGACAAAAAATCAGCCCCAGCATTTT.